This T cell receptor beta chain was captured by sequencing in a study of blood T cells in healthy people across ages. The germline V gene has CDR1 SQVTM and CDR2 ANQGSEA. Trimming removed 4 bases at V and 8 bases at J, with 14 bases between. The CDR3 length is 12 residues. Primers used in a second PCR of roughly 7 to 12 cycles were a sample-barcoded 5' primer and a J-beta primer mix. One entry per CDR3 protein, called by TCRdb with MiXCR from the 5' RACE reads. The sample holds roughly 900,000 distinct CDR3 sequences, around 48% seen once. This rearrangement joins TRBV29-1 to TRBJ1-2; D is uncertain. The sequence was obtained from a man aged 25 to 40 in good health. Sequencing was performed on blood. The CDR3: CSVGTSEDGYTF. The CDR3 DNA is TGCAGCGTTGGAACCTCTGAGGACGGCTACACCTTC.